The present T cell receptor (beta chain) was sequenced within a study of shared clonotypes between healthy human individuals. TCRdb's table, derived via immunoSEQ multiplex PCR, lists solely in-frame clones and lacks some. The table shows some 740,000 clones, with 80% to 95% occurring only once. The length of the CDR3 is 17 residues. V was pared by 0 bases and J by 1 base, with 16 bases between. Germline CDR1 is SGHRS and CDR2 is YFSETQ. Only CD45RO-negative cells positively selected for CCR7 counted as naive CD8 cells, so terminally differentiated effector memory CD45RA+ cells were excluded. The sequenced material came from naive CD8+ T cells sorted from blood. V usage is TRBV5-1 and J usage is TRBJ1-1; no clear D. The TCR comes from a man aged 25-45 years in good health. The chain's CDR3 is CASSLALETVKNTEAFF. The CDR3 DNA is TGCGCCAGCAGCTTGGCCCTTGAGACGGTAAAGAACACTGAAGCTTTCTTT. The variable domain in full, with the rest retrieved from reference TRBV5-1 and TRBJ1-1, is KAGVTQTPRYLIKTRGQQVTLSCSPISGHRSVSWYQQTPGQGLQFLFEYFSETQRNKGNFPGRFSGRQFSNSRSEMNVSTLELGDSALYLCASSLALETVKNTEAFFGQGTRLTVV.